These 21 T cell receptor beta chains were all obtained from the same sample, sequenced in a study of blood T cell repertoires in COVID-19. Assay: immunoSEQ multiplex PCR; the TCRdb copy retains only in-frame clones and omits some. The sample consists of around 120,000 clones, 70% to 80% of them appearing once. Sequenced input: peripheral blood. The source of these receptors is a man between 50 and 59 years old with acute or convalescent COVID-19.

The rearrangement joins TRBV28 to TRBJ2-2; 14 bases agree with TRBD2. Germline trimming cut 3 bases from V and 6 bases from J; bases unmatched to any gene: 9. The CDR3 sequence is 18 residues long. The germline gives CDR1 MDHEN, CDR2 SYDVKM. DNA for the CDR3: TGTGCCAGCAGTTTGGGACTAGCGGGAGAACTGGGGGCCGGGGAGCTGTTTTTT. It encodes CASSLGLAGELGAGELFF.

The CDR3 sequence is CASSPGLSVETQYF. The CDR3 DNA sequence: TGTGCCAGCAGTCCTGGACTTTCTGTGGAGACCCAGTACTTC. The genes are TRBV6-5 and TRBJ2-5; a weak D match, TRBD2 (5 bases). Trimming removed 5 bases from V and 5 bases from J, with 15 bases in between. The CDR3 length is 14 residues. Germline CDR1 reads MNHEY; CDR2 reads SVGAGI.

The V and J genes are TRBV6-1 and TRBJ1-2; D unresolved. Germline CDR1 and CDR2: MNHNS and SASEGT. The CDR3 loop spans 15 amino acids. V dropped 2 bases and J dropped 2 bases, with 12 bases sitting between them. The CDR3 coding sequence is TGTGCCAGCAGTGAATTGGAGGGAGGCAACTATGGCTACACCTTC. It translates to CASSELEGGNYGYTF.

CDR3 amino acids: CASSERQGSVGGYTF. The DNA of the CDR3 is TGTGCCAGCAGCGAAAGACAGGGGAGTGTAGGGGGCTACACCTTC. This chain uses TRBV11-2 with TRBJ1-2; 8 bases are shared with TRBD1. The CDR3 is 15 amino acids. Germline V lookup: CDR1 SGHAT, CDR2 FQNNGV. The V and J ends lost 5 bases and 8 bases, in that order; junction bases with no gene match: 13.

This chain connects TRBV28 to TRBJ2-3, with 10 bases that match TRBD2. The CDR3 is 17 residues long. Germline V gives CDR1 MDHEN, CDR2 SYDVKM. J lost 0 bases, V lost 4 bases, and 7 bases had no gene match. CDR3 in amino acids: CASSSSGTSDSTDTQYF. CDR3 nucleotides: TGTGCCAGCAGTTCCTCCGGGACTAGCGATAGCACAGATACGCAGTATTTT.

The table lists this clone with a few counts. The rearrangement links TRBV4-2 to TRBJ2-3; 10 bases line up with TRBD2. This CDR3 comprises 15 residues. The V segment lost 1 base and the J segment 7 bases; nucleotides outside the gene matches: 5. Germline CDR1 is LGHNA and CDR2 is YNFKEQ. The CDR3 region has the DNA TGTGCCAGCAGCCAAGGGTCTAGCGGGAGAAATACGCAGTATTTT. Amino acid sequence: CASSQGSSGRNTQYF.

This clone has only one observation. The chain carries TRBV24-1 and TRBJ2-2; D may be TRBD2 (6 bases). This CDR3 comprises 14 residues. Trimming left V 2 bases short and J 5 bases short, with 8 bases between. Germline V gives CDR1 KGHDR, CDR2 SFDVKD. This CDR3 is CATSDWRGTGELFF. DNA for the CDR3: TGTGCCACCAGTGATTGGCGGGGAACCGGGGAGCTGTTTTTT.

This chain connects TRBV5-1 to TRBJ1-1; TRBD1 is a possible D gene (6 bases). The CDR3 runs to 15 residues. Germline V lookup: CDR1 SGHRS, CDR2 YFSETQ. V lost 4 bases and J lost 3, with 16 bases in between. The CDR3 spells CASSQQSRGYTEAFF. CDR3 nucleotide sequence: TGCGCCAGCAGCCAACAATCCAGGGGTTACACTGAAGCTTTCTTT.

Here the CDR3 reads CASRQGLGNEKLFF. CDR3 DNA sequence: TGTGCCAGCAGACAGGGTCTCGGAAATGAAAAACTGTTTTTT. The V call is TRBV7-9, the J call TRBJ1-4, with TRBD1 as a possible D gene (6 bases). Germline V gene lookup returns CDR1 SEHNR and CDR2 FQNEAQ (reference sequence). V was pared by 6 bases and J by 5 bases, with 13 bases between. The CDR3 totals 14 residues.

This clone has just one count. This chain uses TRBV20-1 with TRBJ1-4; D is uncertain. CDR1 is DFQATT, CDR2 SNEGSKA, per germline (reference sequence). Trimming stripped 5 bases from V and 8 bases from J, with 9 bases between. The CDR3 has 11 residues. Here the CDR3 reads CSASLREKLFF. The DNA for the CDR3 is TGCAGTGCTTCGCTTCGGGAAAAACTGTTTTTT.

The rearrangement joins TRBV6-4 to TRBJ2-3; D possibly corresponds to TRBD1 (6 bases). Per germline, CDR1 MRHNA and CDR2 SNTAGT. The length of the CDR3 is 13 residues. V was trimmed by 6 bases and J by 0 bases, leaving 7 bases between them. The CDR3 loop reads CASSQGSTDTQYF. The CDR3 DNA sequence: TGTGCCAGCAGCCAGGGGAGCACAGATACGCAGTATTTT.

V gene TRBV3-1 (or the pseudogene TRBV3-2) combines with J gene TRBJ2-7; 7 positions match TRBD1. This CDR3 region has 12 residues. CDR1 is LGHDT, CDR2 YNNKEL, per germline (reference sequence). With 7 bases clipped from V and 10 bases from J, the junction kept 10 bases outside the gene matches. CDR3 residues: CASKSDREEQYF. The CDR3 DNA reads TGTGCCAGCAAATCCGACAGGGAAGAACAGTACTTC.

The CDR3 DNA reads as TGTGCCAGCCGGGATTATCAGCCCCAGCATTTT. Protein: CASRDYQPQHF. The chain links TRBV6-5 to TRBJ1-5, with D hard to call. Trimming cost V 8 bases and J 5 bases, with 7 bases left between them. The CDR3 has 11 amino acids. Germline assignment: CDR1 MNHEY and CDR2 SVGAGI.

The chain joins TRBV11-2 to TRBJ1-2; D unresolved. The ends were cut back, 3 bases at V and 6 bases at J, with 14 bases in the middle. The CDR3 is made up of 14 amino acids. Germline lookup yields CDR1 SGHAT and CDR2 FQNNGV. Written as DNA, the CDR3 is TGTGCCAGCAGCTTGCCCGGTCTCCTAAATGGCTACACCTTC. This translates into CASSLPGLLNGYTF.

The chain recombines TRBV13 with TRBJ2-5; 7 bases fit TRBD2. CDR1 and CDR2 (germline): PRHDT, FYEKMQ (reference sequence). Trimming cost V 5 bases and J 0 bases; bases outside gene matches: 9. The CDR3 covers 16 residues. The CDR3, as DNA: TGTGCCAGCAGCGCCCAGCGGGGCGTCGACCAAGAGACCCAGTACTTC. Translation: CASSAQRGVDQETQYF.

This clone was seen only a few times. The chain has TRBV12-5 and TRBJ2-7, with 10 nucleotides matching TRBD1. The CDR3 covers 15 residues. From germline, CDR1 is LGHNT and CDR2 FRNRAP. Trimming at V came to 6 bases and at J to 3 bases, leaving 8 bases not matched to a gene. The CDR3 DNA reads as TGTGCTAGTGGGACAGGGGGCGTCATACACTACGAGCAGTACTTC. The encoded protein is CASGTGGVIHYEQYF. Together with reference TRBV12-5 and TRBJ2-7, the CDR3 gives the full variable domain: DARVTQTPRHKVTEMGQEVTMRCQPILGHNTVFWYRQTMMQGLELLAYFRNRAPLDDSGMPKDRFSAEMPDATLATLKIQPSEPRDSAVYFCASGTGGVIHYEQYFGPGTRLTVT.

This chain uses TRBV19 with TRBJ2-2, with 9 bases that match TRBD1. The CDR3 consists of 15 residues. Germline V lookup: CDR1 LNHDA, CDR2 SQIVND (reference sequence). J was trimmed by 7 bases and V by 7 bases; bases with no gene match: 10. The DNA for the CDR3 is TGTGCCAGTAAAATGACAGGGGGTGGTAACGGGGAGCTGTTTTTT. Translated: CASKMTGGGNGELFF.

V is TRBV5-1 and J is TRBJ2-2, with 12 bases lining up with TRBD2. There are 16 residues in the CDR3. The germline V gene encodes CDR1 SGHRS and CDR2 YFSETQ. V was pared by 0 bases and J by 4 bases, with 1 base of the junction left unmatched. CDR3 bases: TGCGCCAGCAGCTTGGAGACTAGCGGGAGCACCGGGGAGCTGTTTTTT. Amino acid sequence: CASSLETSGSTGELFF.

This clone showed up just a few times. V gene TRBV19 combines with J gene TRBJ2-3; D unclear. CDR1 is LNHDA and CDR2 is SQIVND in the germline V gene (reference sequence). The germline V and J ends were trimmed by 8 bases and 0 bases, with 6 bases remaining between them. CDR3 length: 12 residues. This chain's CDR3 is CASFYSTDTQYF. The CDR3 region has the DNA TGTGCCAGTTTTTATAGCACAGATACGCAGTATTTT.

The chain couples TRBV7-3 to TRBJ1-1, with 7 bases matching TRBD1. The length of the CDR3 is 15 residues. Germline V CDR1 and CDR2: SGHTA, FQGTGA. V trimming: 2 bases; J trimming: 4 bases; junction bases outside the gene matches: 7. CDR3 sequence reads: CASSLGGGGFTEAFF. The CDR3, as DNA: TGTGCCAGCAGCTTAGGAGGGGGCGGGTTCACTGAAGCTTTCTTT.

The CDR3 protein is CASSIAGDYGYTF. In nucleotides, the CDR3 is TGTGCCAGTAGTATCGCAGGGGACTATGGCTACACCTTC. This sequence joins TRBV19 and TRBJ1-2; D might be TRBD1 (6 bases). The CDR3 has 13 amino acids. The germline V gene encodes CDR1 LNHDA and CDR2 SQIVND (reference sequence). The V and J ends lost 3 bases and 3 bases respectively, with 8 bases between them.